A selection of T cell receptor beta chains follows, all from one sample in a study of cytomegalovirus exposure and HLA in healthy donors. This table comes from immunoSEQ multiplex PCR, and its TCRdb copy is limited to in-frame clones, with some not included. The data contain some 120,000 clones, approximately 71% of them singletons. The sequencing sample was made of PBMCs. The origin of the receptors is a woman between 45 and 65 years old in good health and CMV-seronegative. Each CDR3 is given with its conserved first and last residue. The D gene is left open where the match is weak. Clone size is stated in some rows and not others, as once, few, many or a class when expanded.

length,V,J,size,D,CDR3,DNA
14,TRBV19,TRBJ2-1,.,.,CASTPSGPHNEQFF,TGTGCCAGTACCCCCAGCGGGCCCCACAATGAGCAGTTCTTC
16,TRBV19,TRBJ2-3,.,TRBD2,CASSLGLAGNTDTQYF,TGTGCCAGTAGTCTCGGACTAGCGGGGAACACAGATACGCAGTATTTT
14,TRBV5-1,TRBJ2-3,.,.,CASSPIQTTDTQYF,TGCGCCAGCAGCCCGATACAAACCACAGATACGCAGTATTTT
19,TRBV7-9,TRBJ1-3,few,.,CASSLNRGAGEGSGNTIYF,TGTGCCAGCAGTCTCAACCGGGGCGCGGGGGAGGGCTCTGGAAACACCATATATTTT
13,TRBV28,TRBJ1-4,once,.,CAGQGRTNEKLFF,TGTGCCGGGCAAGGAAGAACTAATGAAAAACTGTTTTTT
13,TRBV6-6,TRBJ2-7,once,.,CASSQKGVYEQYF,TGTGCCAGCAGTCAAAAGGGGGTCTACGAGCAGTACTTC
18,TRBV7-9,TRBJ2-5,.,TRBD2,CASSPPGTSGRFQETQYF,TGTGCCAGCAGCCCACCCGGGACTAGCGGGAGGTTTCAGGAGACCCAGTACTTC
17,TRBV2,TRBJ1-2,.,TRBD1,CASRTTGTGWLNYGYTF,TGTGCCAGCAGGACCACCGGGACAGGGTGGTTGAACTATGGCTACACCTTC
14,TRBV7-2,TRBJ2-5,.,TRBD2,CASTLKLAGGTQYF,TGTGCCAGCACCTTAAAGCTAGCGGGAGGTACCCAGTACTTC
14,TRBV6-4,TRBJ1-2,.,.,CASSEVPYGDGYTF,TGTGCCAGCAGTGAGGTCCCCTATGGTGATGGCTACACCTTC
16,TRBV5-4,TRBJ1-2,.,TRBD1,CASSTGSGDRGGGYTF,TGTGCCAGCAGCACCGGTTCTGGGGACAGGGGAGGGGGCTACACCTTC
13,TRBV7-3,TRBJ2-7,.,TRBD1,CASSLGQDYEQYF,TGTGCCAGCAGCTTGGGACAGGACTACGAGCAGTACTTC
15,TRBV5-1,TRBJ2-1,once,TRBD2,CASSTLAGQNNEQFF,TGCGCCAGCAGCACCCTAGCGGGGCAAAACAATGAGCAGTTCTTC
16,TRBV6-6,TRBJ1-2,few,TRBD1,CASSYAPGQRDYGYTF,TGTGCCAGCAGTTACGCGCCGGGACAGAGAGACTATGGCTACACCTTC
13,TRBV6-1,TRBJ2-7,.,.,CVSRLTGYHEQYF,TGTGTCAGCAGACTGACAGGCTACCACGAGCAGTACTTC
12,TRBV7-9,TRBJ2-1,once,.,CSSSLEGAGQFF,TGTTCCAGCAGCTTAGAAGGAGCGGGGCAGTTCTTC
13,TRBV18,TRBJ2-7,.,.,CASSQGQPYEQYF,TGTGCCAGCTCGCAGGGACAACCCTACGAGCAGTACTTC
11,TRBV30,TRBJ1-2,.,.,CAWGPDLGYTF,TGTGCCTGGGGCCCAGATCTGGGCTACACCTTC
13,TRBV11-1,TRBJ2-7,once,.,CASSGPVVYEQYF,TGTGCCAGCAGCGGGCCTGTAGTTTACGAGCAGTACTTC
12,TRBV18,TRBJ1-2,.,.,CASSPTGYGYTF,TGTGCCAGCTCACCCACAGGGTATGGCTACACCTTC
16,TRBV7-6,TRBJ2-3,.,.,CASSAYKLSDTDTQYF,TGTGCCAGCAGCGCCTACAAACTATCCGACACAGATACGCAGTATTTT
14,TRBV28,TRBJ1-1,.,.,CASRDLLENTEAFF,TGTGCCAGCAGAGACTTGTTGGAGAACACTGAAGCTTTCTTT
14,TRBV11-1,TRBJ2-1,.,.,CASSYTSLAIEQFF,TGTGCCAGCAGCTATACTAGCCTCGCCATTGAGCAGTTCTTC
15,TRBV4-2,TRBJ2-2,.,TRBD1,CASSPGKGAPGELFF,TGTGCCAGCAGCCCGGGCAAGGGGGCTCCCGGGGAGCTGTTTTTT
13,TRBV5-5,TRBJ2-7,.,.,CASSWVGGGEQYF,TGTGCCAGCAGTTGGGTAGGGGGGGGCGAGCAGTACTTC
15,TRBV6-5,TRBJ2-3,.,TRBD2,CASRGLAGGEDTQYF,TGTGCCAGCAGGGGGCTAGCGGGAGGGGAAGATACGCAGTATTTT
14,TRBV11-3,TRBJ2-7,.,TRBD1,CASSPTGQSYEQYF,TGTGCCAGCAGCCCTACGGGACAGAGCTACGAGCAGTACTTC
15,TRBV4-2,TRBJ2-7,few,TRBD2,CASSQVLAVDYEQYF,TGTGCCAGCAGCCAAGTACTAGCGGTTGATTACGAGCAGTACTTC
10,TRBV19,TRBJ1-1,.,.,CASQGAEAFF,TGTGCCAGCCAGGGTGCTGAAGCTTTCTTT
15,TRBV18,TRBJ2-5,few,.,CASHQGTEERKTQYF,TGTGCCAGCCACCAGGGGACGGAGGAGAGAAAGACCCAGTACTTC
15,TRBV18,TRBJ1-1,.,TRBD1,CASSHTQGRGTEAFF,TGTGCCAGCTCACATACACAGGGGCGAGGGACTGAAGCTTTCTTT
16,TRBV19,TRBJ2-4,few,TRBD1,CASSPRTGLAKNIQYF,TGTGCCAGTAGTCCCCGGACAGGGTTAGCCAAAAACATTCAGTACTTC
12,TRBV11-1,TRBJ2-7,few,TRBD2,CASSPGLAEVYF,TGTGCCAGCAGCCCGGGACTAGCGGAAGTGTACTTC
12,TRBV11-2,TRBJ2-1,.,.,CASTTLLNEQFF,TGTGCCAGCACCACACTACTTAATGAGCAGTTCTTC
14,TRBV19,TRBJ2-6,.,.,CASSRGSGANVLTF,TGTGCCAGTAGTCGGGGCTCTGGGGCCAACGTCCTGACTTTC
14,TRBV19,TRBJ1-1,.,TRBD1,CASSRTGPVAEAFF,TGTGCCAGTAGTAGGACAGGGCCGGTCGCTGAAGCTTTCTTT
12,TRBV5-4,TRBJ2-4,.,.,CASSPPGDIQYF,TGTGCCAGCAGCCCCCCAGGTGACATTCAGTACTTC
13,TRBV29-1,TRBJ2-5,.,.,CSVEGPAGETQYF,TGCAGCGTTGAGGGCCCTGCGGGAGAGACCCAGTACTTC
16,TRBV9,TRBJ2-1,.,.,CASSDLPQLASNEQFF,TGTGCCAGCAGCGATCTTCCCCAGCTAGCAAGCAATGAGCAGTTCTTC
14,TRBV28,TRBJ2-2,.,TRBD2,CASSPGLAAGELFF,TGTGCCAGCAGTCCGGGACTAGCGGCTGGGGAGCTGTTTTTT
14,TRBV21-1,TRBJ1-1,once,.,CASSPSWANTEAFF,TGTGCCAGCAGCCCATCCTGGGCAAACACTGAAGCTTTCTTT
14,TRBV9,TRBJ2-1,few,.,CASSVTGQNNEQFF,TGTGCCAGCAGCGTGACGGGACAAAACAATGAGCAGTTCTTC
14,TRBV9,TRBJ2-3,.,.,CASSAATGADTQYF,TGTGCCAGCAGCGCAGCCACAGGCGCAGATACGCAGTATTTT
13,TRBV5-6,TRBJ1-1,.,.,CASSLGPPSVAFF,TGTGCCAGCAGCTTGGGCCCTCCGAGCGTTGCTTTCTTT
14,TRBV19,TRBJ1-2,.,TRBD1,CASTTGQGSYGYTF,TGTGCCAGTACCACTGGACAGGGATCCTATGGCTACACCTTC
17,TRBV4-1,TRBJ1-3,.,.,CASSQDFRWQGGNTIYF,TGCGCCAGCAGCCAAGATTTCAGATGGCAGGGTGGAAACACCATATATTTT
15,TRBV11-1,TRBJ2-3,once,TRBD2,CASSLGAGFTDTQYF,TGTGCCAGCAGCTTAGGAGCGGGATTCACAGATACGCAGTATTTT
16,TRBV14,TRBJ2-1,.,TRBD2,CASSPTLAAYYNEQFF,TGTGCCAGCAGCCCAACCCTAGCGGCTTACTACAATGAGCAGTTCTTC
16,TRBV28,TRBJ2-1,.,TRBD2,CASSLYSSGRYNEQFF,TGTGCCAGCAGTTTATATTCTAGCGGGAGGTACAATGAGCAGTTCTTC
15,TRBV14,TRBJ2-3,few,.,CASSQDILGLDTQYF,TGTGCCAGCAGCCAAGATATTCTTGGACTAGATACGCAGTATTTT